Presented here are 20 T cell receptor beta chains from one specimen sequenced in a study of CD8+CD57+ T cells in acquired aplastic anemia. Genomic DNA served as template for TCR beta VDJ and CDR3 profiling. TCRdb re-analysed the reads in MiXCR, keeping a single row per CDR3 protein. The sample consists of over 100,000 distinct CDR3 sequences, approximately 41% of them appearing once. The sequencing input was sorted CD4+, CD8+, or CD8+CD57+ T cells (not recorded which) from PBMCs. These receptors were taken from a human donor in good health, serving as a control.

Many counts were recorded for this clonotype. The rearrangement links TRBV11-2 to TRBJ1-1, with D possibly matching TRBD1 (5 bases). V lost 5 bases, J lost 1 base, and 17 bases lay in between. This CDR3 is 16 amino acids long. Germline V gives CDR1 SGHAT, CDR2 FQNNGV. CDR3: CASSPTRGRTNTEAFF. The CDR3 nucleotides are TGTGCCAGCAGCCCTACTAGGGGTCGAACGAACACTGAAGCTTTCTTT.

This clonotype showed up many times. V and J are TRBV5-1 and TRBJ2-2, with D hard to call. From germline, CDR1 is SGHRS and CDR2 YFSETQ. V was trimmed by 4 bases and J by 5 bases, leaving 15 bases between them. The CDR3 extends over 15 amino acids. This CDR3 is CASSPLVSSTGELFF. In DNA, the CDR3 is TGCGCCAGCAGCCCCCTAGTGTCATCTACCGGGGAGCTGTTTTTT.

A few counts support this clonotype. This chain uses TRBV2 with TRBJ2-3, with TRBD2 matching 10 bases. The V segment lost 6 bases and the J segment 2 bases; nucleotides outside the gene matches: 5. This CDR3 spans 15 amino acids. The germline V gene encodes CDR1 SNHLY and CDR2 FYNNEI. The CDR3 nucleotides are TGTGCCAGCAGAAGGACTAGCGGACTCACAGATACGCAGTATTTT. Protein sequence: CASRRTSGLTDTQYF.

At least ten counts were recorded for this clonotype. The V gene is TRBV4-1, the J gene TRBJ1-1; possibly TRBD1 for D (5 bases). Germline loops: CDR1 MGHRA, CDR2 YSYEKL. The ends were cut back, 3 bases at V and 4 bases at J, with 15 bases in the middle. The CDR3 is 15 amino acids. CDR3 sequence: CASSHKGGEVTEAFF. The CDR3 DNA reads TGCGCCAGCAGCCATAAAGGAGGGGAGGTCACTGAAGCTTTCTTT.

This clonotype showed up many times. The rearrangement uses TRBV5-4 and TRBJ2-5; 10 bases line up with TRBD2. After removal of 2 bases from V and 5 bases from J, the junction contained 6 bases not matched to a gene. Germline-derived CDR1 and CDR2 are SGHNT and YYREEE (reference sequence). The CDR3 covers 15 residues. The CDR3 here is CASSLIGTSVETQYF. CDR3 nucleotide sequence: TGTGCCAGCAGCTTAATTGGGACTAGCGTGGAGACCCAGTACTTC.

CDR3 DNA sequence: TGCAGTGCTAGGGGGTCGGGGACGAATTCACCCCTCCACTTT. Amino acid sequence: CSARGSGTNSPLHF. The genes are TRBV20-1 and TRBJ1-6; weak D call: TRBD1 (5 bases). Germline lookup yields CDR1 DFQATT and CDR2 SNEGSKA (reference sequence). The CDR3 covers 14 residues. V was clipped by 3 bases and J by 7 bases, with 13 bases between them.

This clonotype was recorded at least ten times. The chain recombines TRBV4-2 with TRBJ2-1; 9 nucleotides agree with TRBD1. The V segment lost 0 bases and the J segment 12 bases; nucleotides outside the gene matches: 12. The CDR3 is made up of 16 amino acids. Germline V gene lookup returns CDR1 LGHNA and CDR2 YNFKEQ. Written as DNA, the CDR3 is TGTGCCAGCAGCCAAGAGGCCTTGGGACAGGGAAGCGGGCAGTTCTTC. It codes for CASSQEALGQGSGQFF.

The chain combines TRBV2 with TRBJ2-7; TRBD2 is a possible D gene (6 bases). The CDR3 length is 14 residues. The V and J ends lost 7 bases and 0 bases respectively, with 13 bases between them. From germline, CDR1 is SNHLY and CDR2 FYNNEI. The CDR3 coding sequence is TGTGCCAGCAAGTTAGGAGGGGACTCCTACGAGCAGTACTTC. Translated, it gives CASKLGGDSYEQYF.

V gene TRBV15 combines with J gene TRBJ2-6, with no clear D. Germline loops: CDR1 LNHNV, CDR2 YYDKDF (reference sequence). The CDR3 covers 16 residues. The V and J ends lost 1 base and 4 bases respectively, with 11 bases between them. CDR3 amino acids: CATSRGRSFGANVLTF. The CDR3 DNA is TGTGCCACCAGCAGAGGTAGGTCCTTCGGGGCCAACGTCCTGACTTTC.

This clonotype was detected ten times or more. The V gene is TRBV30, the J gene TRBJ2-7, with D possibly TRBD2 on 5 matching bases. CDR3 size: 14 residues. V lost 0 bases and J lost 3, with 12 bases in between. CDR1 and CDR2 from the germline V gene are GTSNPN and SVGIG (reference sequence). This CDR3 is CAWSVGGLGYEQYF. CDR3 coding DNA: TGTGCCTGGAGTGTCGGCGGGTTAGGCTACGAGCAGTACTTC.

The CDR3 region is CASNPRTGQQPQHF. As DNA, the CDR3 is TGTGCCAGTAACCCCCGGACAGGGCAACAGCCCCAGCATTTT. This chain uses TRBV19 with TRBJ1-5; 8 bases are shared with TRBD1. Germline assignment: CDR1 LNHDA and CDR2 SQIVND (reference sequence). The CDR3 covers 14 residues. V lost 7 bases, J lost 7 bases, and 9 bases stayed unmatched.

At least ten counts were recorded for this clonotype. The chain couples TRBV5-1 to TRBJ1-5; D gene ambiguous. The CDR3 covers 15 residues. The V end was cut by 0 bases, the J end by 1 base, with 8 bases between. The germline V gene has CDR1 SGHRS and CDR2 YFSETQ. The CDR3 DNA sequence: TGCGCCAGCAGCTTGGGGGAGCTAAGCAATCAGCCCCAGCATTTT. Protein: CASSLGELSNQPQHF.

The chain employs TRBV5-5 and TRBJ1-6, with D unresolved. The germline V gene has CDR1 SGHKS and CDR2 YYEKEE (reference sequence). Trimming took off 0 bases at V and 8 bases at J, with 9 bases between the two ends. The CDR3 consists of 14 residues. This CDR3 is CASSLGQVDSPLHF. In DNA form, the CDR3 reads TGTGCCAGCAGCTTGGGTCAGGTGGATTCACCCCTCCACTTT.

This clonotype was picked up many times. The chain has TRBV15 and TRBJ2-1; tentatively, D is TRBD2 (5 bases). CDR1 is LNHNV and CDR2 is YYDKDF in the germline V gene (reference sequence). The CDR3 runs 12 residues. Trimming removed 5 bases from V and 13 bases from J, with 15 bases in between. The CDR3 coding sequence is TGTGCCACCAGCCCCGGACTGGCCTCCCAGTTCTTC. It yields the protein CATSPGLASQFF.

V is TRBV12-3 or TRBV12-4 and J is TRBJ2-1, with 12 bases lining up with TRBD2. V dropped 3 bases and J dropped 6; count of bases not matched to a gene: 15. The CDR3 runs to 19 residues. For the CDR3, the DNA is TGTGCCAGCAGTTTTTATCCCGTTCTAGCGGGGGGGCCTGTCAATGAGCAGTTCTTC. As protein: CASSFYPVLAGGPVNEQFF.

This clonotype was picked up many times. This chain uses TRBV29-1 with TRBJ2-7; D not certain. This CDR3 is built from 12 residues. Trimming removed 7 bases from V and 3 bases from J, with 13 bases in between. In germline, CDR1 is SQVTM, CDR2 ANQGSEA. In DNA form, the CDR3 reads TGCAGCGACGGGCCGGAGTTCTACGAGCAGTACTTC. Translation: CSDGPEFYEQYF.

Many counts were recorded for this clonotype. The gene calls are TRBV5-6 and TRBJ2-3; D unresolved. Germline CDR1 SGHDT, CDR2 YYEEEE. This CDR3 contains 14 residues. Trimming left V 4 bases short and J 1 base short, with 10 bases between. The CDR3 nucleotides read TGTGCCAGCAGCACCGGACCAGGCACAGATACGCAGTATTTT. Protein product: CASSTGPGTDTQYF.

This clonotype has a handful of counts. Just one base apart from a much larger clone, this may be a read error. The chain combines TRBV7-9 with TRBJ2-1; D call uncertain. Per the germline V gene, CDR1 is SEHNR and CDR2 is FQNEAQ (reference sequence). This CDR3 is 13 amino acids long. The CDR3 reads CASSLEGLYGQLF. The CDR3 DNA follows: TGTGCCAGCAGCTTAGAGGGATTGTATGGGCAGCTCTTC.

Concerning this clonotype itself: A much larger clone differs by one base, so this may be a read error. CDR3 loop: CASSQEGGSYNERFF. DNA for the CDR3: TGTGCCAGCAGCCAAGAGGGGGGATCCTACAATGAGCGGTTCTTC. The rearrangement uses TRBV4-2 and TRBJ2-1, with D possibly TRBD2 on 6 matching bases. Germline CDR1 reads LGHNA; CDR2 reads YNFKEQ. The CDR3 spans 15 residues.

This clonotype was seen many times. The chain joins TRBV7-8 to TRBJ2-3; 12 bases are shared with TRBD2. This CDR3 has 16 residues. CDR1 and CDR2 (germline): SGHVS, FQNEAQ. J gave up 5 bases and V 4 bases, and 7 bases lay outside the gene matches. The CDR3 DNA sequence: TGTGCCAGCAGCTCTGAACTAGCGGGAGGCGTAGATACGCAGTATTTT. Translating it yields CASSSELAGGVDTQYF. The whole variable domain, remainder taken from reference TRBV7-8 and TRBJ2-3, is GAGVSQSPRYKVAKRGQDVALRCDPISGHVSLFWYQQALGQGPEFLTYFQNEAQLDKSGLPSDRFFAERPEGSVSTLKIQRTQQEDSAVYLCASSSELAGGVDTQYFGPGTRLTVL.